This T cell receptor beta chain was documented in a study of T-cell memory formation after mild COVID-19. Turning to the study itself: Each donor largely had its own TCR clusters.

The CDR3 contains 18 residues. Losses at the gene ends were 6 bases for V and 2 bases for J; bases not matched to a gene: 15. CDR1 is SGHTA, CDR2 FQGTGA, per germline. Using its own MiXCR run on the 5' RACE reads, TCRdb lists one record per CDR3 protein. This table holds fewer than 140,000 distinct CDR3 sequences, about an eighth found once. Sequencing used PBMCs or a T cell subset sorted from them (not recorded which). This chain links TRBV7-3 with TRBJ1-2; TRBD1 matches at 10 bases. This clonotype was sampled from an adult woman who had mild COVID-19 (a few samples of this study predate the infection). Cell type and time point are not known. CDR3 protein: CASSFSRDRGTGNYGYTF. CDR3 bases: TGTGCCAGCAGTTTTAGCCGGGACAGGGGAACTGGGAACTATGGCTACACCTTC.